This entry features one TCR beta chain sequence. These gene names are mouse names. The read halts 1 residue ahead of the CDR3 end, with the missing end drawn from the germline J gene. The data were obtained in a study of tissue T cells after allogeneic stem cell transplantation. The CDR3 is 13 residues long. Per the germline V gene, CDR1 is LGHNA and CDR2 is YSYQKL. V lost 0 bases to trimming and J lost 3 bases, with 4 bases between them. Assay used: immunoSEQ multiplex PCR; TCRdb lists only in-frame clones, some missing. The sample includes 20,000 to 25,000 clones, roughly 72% of them seen just once. Sequencing was performed on spleen. This receptor was identified in a female BALB/c mouse in good health. Mice of this strain are of MHC haplotype H2-d. This chain joins TRBV2 and TRBJ2-5; D is undetermined. Incomplete CDR3 DNA: TGTGCCAGCAGCCAAGATCAGCAAGACACCCAGTAC. This translates into CASSQDQQDTQY. The full CDR3 protein reads CASSQDQQDTQYF.